These 28 T cell receptor beta chains were all obtained from the same sample, sequenced in a study of PD-L1 blockade in urothelial cancer (dated by TCRdb to 2015 to 2018). The method was the immunoSEQ multiplex PCR assay. In TCRdb, the immuneACCESS table is reduced to in-frame sequences with V and J assigned. These tables do not hold every clone; where another copy was compared, an unresolved V gene accounts for under half, and the others remain unexplained. The table for this sample lists fewer than 75,000 clones; roughly 84% of them were counted only once. The ten most abundant clones make up 4% to 5% of the sample. The sequencing here drew on PBMCs, taken around atezolizumab (anti-PD-L1) treatment. Receptors originate from a man aged 65 to 79 with urothelial cancer.

The chain uses TRBV10-3 and TRBJ2-5; TRBD2 agrees at 10 bases. This CDR3 is 14 amino acids long. V lost 3 bases, J lost 3 bases, and 1 base stayed unmatched. Per germline, CDR1 ENHRY and CDR2 SYGVKD. The CDR3 loop is CAISDSGREETQYF. In DNA form, the CDR3 reads TGTGCCATCAGTGACAGCGGGAGGGAAGAGACCCAGTACTTC.

V and J are TRBV9 and TRBJ2-1, with 10 positions matching TRBD2. The CDR3 totals 15 residues. From germline, CDR1 is SGDLS and CDR2 YYNGEE. The V gene end was trimmed by 3 bases and the J gene end by 3 bases; junction bases not matched to a gene: 3. The CDR3 loop is CASSEREGLYNEQFF. CDR3 nucleotide sequence: TGTGCCAGCAGCGAGCGGGAGGGCCTCTACAATGAGCAGTTCTTC.

This chain uses TRBV6-6 with TRBJ2-2; 8 bases line up with TRBD1. J gave up 6 bases and V 5 bases, and 5 bases lay outside the gene matches. In germline, CDR1 is MNHNY, CDR2 SVGAGI (reference sequence). The CDR3 runs 14 residues. CDR3 DNA: TGTGCCAGCAGTCCGGACAGGGCTCCCGGGGAGCTGTTTTTT. It codes for CASSPDRAPGELFF.

V and J are TRBV19 and TRBJ1-2; no clear D. V gave up 4 bases and J gave up 0 bases, with 9 bases separating them. CDR1 and CDR2 from the germline V gene are LNHDA and SQIVND (reference sequence). The CDR3 has 14 residues. In DNA, the CDR3 is TGTGCCAGTAGTACGGGAACAGCTAACTATGGCTACACCTTC. This codes for CASSTGTANYGYTF.

This rearrangement joins TRBV7-6 to TRBJ1-6; D remains unclear. Per germline, CDR1 SGHVS and CDR2 FNYEAQ. V lost 1 base and J 7 bases, leaving 5 bases between the germline ends. The CDR3 has 13 residues. CDR3 amino acids: CASSLVRNSPLHF. DNA of the CDR3: TGTGCCAGCAGCTTAGTCCGGAATTCACCCCTCCACTTT. Drawing the rest from reference TRBV7-6 and TRBJ1-6, the complete variable domain is GAGVSQSPRYKVTKRGQDVALRCDPISGHVSLYWYRQALGQGPEFLTYFNYEAQQDKSGLPNDRFSAERPEGSISTLTIQRTEQRDSAMYRCASSLVRNSPLHFGNGTRLTVT.

The CDR3 DNA reads TGTGCCAGCAGTGATTTCAAGGGGGGCTACACCTTC. Translating gives CASSDFKGGYTF. This chain joins TRBV6-4 and TRBJ1-2; D possibly corresponds to TRBD1 (5 bases). Between the trimmed V and J ends, which lost 3 bases and 8 bases, there was a span of 10 bases. The CDR3 consists of 12 residues. Germline V CDR1 and CDR2: MRHNA, SNTAGT.

The chain combines TRBV5-1 with TRBJ1-2; D may be TRBD1 (6 bases). There are 15 residues in the CDR3. Trimming took 1 base from V and 4 from J, leaving 14 bases between them. Germline V gives CDR1 SGHRS, CDR2 YFSETQ. As DNA, the CDR3 is TGCGCCAGCAGCTTGTACCCGGACAGTGGCTATGGCTACACCTTC. This translates into CASSLYPDSGYGYTF.

This chain joins TRBV20-1 and TRBJ2-4; a possible D gene is TRBD2 (5 bases). Germline V gives CDR1 DFQATT, CDR2 SNEGSKA (reference sequence). The CDR3 length is 11 residues. V dropped 4 bases and J dropped 14 bases, with 15 bases sitting between them. This CDR3 is CSATKLEKEYF. DNA of the CDR3: TGCAGTGCTACCAAACTAGAGAAAGAGTACTTC.

The J gene is TRBJ2-5, the V gene TRBV11-2; 10 bases align to TRBD2. The junction had 14 bases not matched to a gene; V was cut back by 6 bases and J by 7 bases. The length of the CDR3 is 16 residues. Per germline, CDR1 SGHAT and CDR2 FQNNGV. This CDR3 is CASSYSSGRPLGTQYF. The CDR3 nucleotides read TGTGCCAGCAGTTACTCTAGCGGGAGACCACTAGGGACCCAGTACTTC.

The chain has TRBV28 and TRBJ1-2; D is unresolved. CDR3 size: 12 residues. Germline CDR1 MDHEN, CDR2 SYDVKM. V dropped 6 bases and J dropped 4 bases, with 9 bases sitting between them. The CDR3, as DNA: TGTGCCAGCAGATTGGAGACCTATGGCTACACCTTC. Protein: CASRLETYGYTF.

This clone was counted a single time. J is TRBJ2-7 and V is TRBV29-1; tentatively, D is TRBD2 (5 bases). Germline assignment: CDR1 SQVTM and CDR2 ANQGSEA. Trimming left V 4 bases short and J 0 bases short, with 10 bases between. The CDR3 is made up of 13 amino acids. For the CDR3, the DNA is TGCAGCGTTGTAGGTGGGAGCTCCTACGAGCAGTACTTC. As protein: CSVVGGSSYEQYF.

The CDR3 bases are TGTGCCAGCAGCCACCGACAGGGGCGAGGGAACACTGAAGCTTTCTTT. Translated: CASSHRQGRGNTEAFF. The gene calls are TRBV7-8 and TRBJ1-1; TRBD1 agrees at 8 bases. The CDR3 length is 16 residues. The V gene end was trimmed by 5 bases and the J gene end by 1 base; junction bases not matched to a gene: 9. CDR1 and CDR2 (germline): SGHVS, FQNEAQ.

This clone was seen just once. V and J are TRBV7-6 and TRBJ2-3; D uncertain. The CDR3 is 14 amino acids. V was pared by 1 base and J by 1 base, with 6 bases between. Per the germline V gene, CDR1 is SGHVS and CDR2 is FNYEAQ. CDR3 nucleotides: TGTGCCAGCAGCTTAGAAATAGGCACAGATACGCAGTATTTT. It specifies CASSLEIGTDTQYF.

The J gene is TRBJ2-6, the V gene TRBV27; possibly TRBD1 for D (6 bases). The V and J ends lost 3 bases and 0 bases respectively, with 6 bases between them. Per the germline V gene, CDR1 is MNHEY and CDR2 is SMNVEV (reference sequence). This CDR3 is 15 amino acids long. Here the CDR3 DNA reads TGTGCCAGCAGTTTGGGGGCCTCTGGGGCCAACGTCCTGACTTTC. Residues: CASSLGASGANVLTF.

The chain carries TRBV28 and TRBJ2-5; D is perhaps TRBD2 (9 bases). The germline gives CDR1 MDHEN, CDR2 SYDVKM. Trimming pared 5 bases from V and 0 bases from J, leaving 31 bases between. This CDR3 has 21 amino acids. CDR3 amino acids: CASSRYRGFSGRPFYQETQYF. The CDR3 region has the DNA TGTGCCAGCAGTCGTTACAGGGGGTTCAGCGGGAGGCCCTTTTACCAAGAGACCCAGTACTTC.

The chain recombines TRBV2 with TRBJ2-5; D possibly corresponds to TRBD2 (5 bases). The germline V and J ends were trimmed by 3 bases and 2 bases, with 10 bases remaining between them. CDR1 is SNHLY and CDR2 is FYNNEI in the germline V gene. This CDR3 region has 14 residues. In nucleotides, the CDR3 is TGTGCCAGCAGTGATAAGAGGGCTCAAGAGACCCAGTACTTC. Translated, it gives CASSDKRAQETQYF.

The gene calls are TRBV19 and TRBJ2-2; 16 nucleotides line up with TRBD2. This CDR3 contains 20 residues. V lost 4 bases and J lost 6; bases outside the gene matches: 14. Germline V gene sequence: CDR1 LNHDA, CDR2 SQIVND (reference sequence). In DNA form, the CDR3 reads TGTGCCAGTAGTAAGACCGGGACTAGCGGGAGGGCCTTTTATTCCGGGGAGCTGTTTTTT. It encodes CASSKTGTSGRAFYSGELFF.

J is TRBJ1-2 and V is TRBV27, with TRBD1 matching 10 bases. The germline gives CDR1 MNHEY, CDR2 SMNVEV (reference sequence). The CDR3 has 14 residues. V lost 6 bases, J lost 6 bases, and 7 bases stayed unmatched. The DNA of the CDR3 is TGTGCCAGCAGGGTACCGGGACAGGGGCATGGCTACACCTTC. It translates to CASRVPGQGHGYTF.

The chain couples TRBV29-1 to TRBJ2-1; 10 bases fit TRBD2. The length of the CDR3 is 13 residues. Germline assignment: CDR1 SQVTM and CDR2 ANQGSEA. V was pared by 3 bases and J by 10 bases, with 6 bases of the junction left unmatched. The CDR3 DNA follows: TGCAGCGTTGATCGGCTAGCGGGAGTGGAGCAGTTCTTC. As protein: CSVDRLAGVEQFF.

The chain carries TRBV30 and TRBJ2-1, with 7 bases matching TRBD2. The CDR3 sequence is 13 residues long. CDR1 is GTSNPN, CDR2 SVGIG, per germline (reference sequence). The ends lost 5 bases at V and 6 bases at J; junction bases unmatched: 7. The CDR3 nucleotides read TGTGCCTGGGAAGCGGGACGGCTCAATGAGCAGTTCTTC. Protein sequence: CAWEAGRLNEQFF.

This clone was counted a single time. CDR3: CASSIIPMTGSGTDTQYF. CDR3 sequence (DNA): TGTGCCAGTAGTATTATCCCGATGACAGGGTCTGGCACAGATACGCAGTATTTT. The V and J genes are TRBV19 and TRBJ2-3; 7 positions match TRBD1. CDR1 is LNHDA, CDR2 SQIVND, per germline (reference sequence). V lost 3 bases, J lost 1 base, and 13 bases stayed unmatched. This CDR3 is 18 amino acids long. The complete variable domain, with remaining parts taken from reference TRBV19 and TRBJ2-3, reads DGGITQSPKYLFRKEGQNVTLSCEQNLNHDAMYWYRQDPGQGLRLIYYSQIVNDFQKGDIAEGYSVSREKKESFPLTVTSAQKNPTAFYLCASSIIPMTGSGTDTQYFGPGTRLTVL.

J is TRBJ2-7 and V is TRBV6-6, with TRBD2 matching 11 bases. From germline, CDR1 is MNHNY and CDR2 SVGAGI (reference sequence). The CDR3 has 15 residues. V dropped 6 bases and J dropped 5; count of bases not matched to a gene: 9. The CDR3 DNA follows: TGTGCCAGCAGAAATACTAGCGGGAGTGTCCACGAGCAGTACTTC. Its protein product is CASRNTSGSVHEQYF.

The table lists this clone with a few counts. This CDR3 reads CASSLAAGWSGSYEQYF. The DNA for the CDR3 is TGTGCCAGCAGCTTAGCGGCCGGGTGGAGCGGGAGCTACGAGCAGTACTTC. The V and J genes are TRBV7-2 and TRBJ2-7, with TRBD2 identical over 8 bases. V was pared by 0 bases and J by 3 bases, with 10 bases of the junction left unmatched. Germline V CDR1 and CDR2: SGHTA, FQGNSA. The CDR3 runs to 17 residues.

The chain carries TRBV19 and TRBJ1-2, with TRBD1 matching 12 bases. The CDR3 is made up of 14 amino acids. Germline CDR1 reads LNHDA; CDR2 reads SQIVND (reference sequence). V lost 6 bases to trimming and J lost 8 bases; unmatched junction nucleotides: 7. CDR3 sequence (DNA): TGTGCCAGTAGACCGGGACAGGGGGCCGGCGGCTACACCTTC. It is translated as CASRPGQGAGGYTF. Using reference TRBV19 and TRBJ1-2 for the parts outside the CDR3, the full variable domain is DGGITQSPKYLFRKEGQNVTLSCEQNLNHDAMYWYRQDPGQGLRLIYYSQIVNDFQKGDIAEGYSVSREKKESFPLTVTSAQKNPTAFYLCASRPGQGAGGYTFGSGTRLTVV.

The chain couples TRBV7-9 to TRBJ2-1; the match to TRBD2 covers 9 bases. The trim removed 7 bases at V and 7 bases at J, leaving 11 bases unmatched. Germline CDR1 and CDR2: SEHNR and FQNEAQ (reference sequence). This CDR3 has 15 amino acids. The CDR3 coding sequence is TGTGCCAGCACCCTGCGGGCTAGCGGGATTAATGAGCAGTTCTTC. It translates to CASTLRASGINEQFF.

This CDR3 is CASLAAQDEQYF. CDR3 DNA: TGTGCCAGCCTAGCGGCCCAGGACGAGCAGTACTTC. V is TRBV2 and J is TRBJ2-7; 7 bases map to TRBD2. The ends lost 8 bases at V and 5 bases at J; junction bases unmatched: 6. There are 12 residues in the CDR3. Germline CDR1 reads SNHLY; CDR2 reads FYNNEI.

This clone was seen once. The V gene is TRBV2, the J gene TRBJ2-2, with D possibly TRBD2 on 6 matching bases. V lost 2 bases and J lost 0, with 13 bases in between. This CDR3 has 17 residues. The germline V gene encodes CDR1 SNHLY and CDR2 FYNNEI. The CDR3 region is CASSESSGGANTGELFF. CDR3 nucleotide sequence: TGTGCCAGCAGTGAATCCAGCGGAGGGGCGAACACCGGGGAGCTGTTTTTT.

Worth noting for this clone: Germline and junction disagree at one end, which may indicate a read error. This chain uses TRBV18 with TRBJ2-7; D perhaps matches TRBD1 (7 bases). Germline V gene data show CDR1 as KGHSH and CDR2 as LQKENI. This CDR3 region has 14 residues. CDR3 protein: CASLPRQGGDEQYF. The CDR3, as DNA: TGTGCCAGCTTACCAAGACAGGGCGGGGACGAGCAGTACTTC.